This paragraph reports one TCR beta chain. Its antigen remains unidentified. It was healthy bone marrow donors who served as donors. The source of the sample is a study of cytomegalovirus exposure and HLA in healthy donors. Study-level findings and limits: Being productive about 87% or about 30% of the time was typical of most TCR beta V segments in an earlier analysis. The CMV antigen specificity of a few CMV-associated chains was confirmed through in vitro analysis. A later look showed TCR association rates differing by HLA locus, highest for DRB1 and lowest for HLA-C.

The CDR3 loop spans 13 amino acids. The germline V and J ends were trimmed by 2 bases and 5 bases, with 10 bases remaining between them. Germline V gene sequence: CDR1 LNHDA, CDR2 SQIVND (reference sequence). Amplification used 60 Vbeta primers and 13 Jbeta primers. Only in-frame clones appear in the TCRdb table, and some are missing; sequencing was by immunoSEQ multiplex PCR. The sample lists 90,000 to 120,000 clones, roughly 70% seen once, with 11% in the top ten. The sequence came from a man between 40 and 49 years old in good health and CMV-seropositive. The specimen was PBMCs. V usage is TRBV19 and J usage is TRBJ2-7; D might be TRBD2 (6 bases). Written as DNA, the CDR3 is TGTGCCAGTAGTATAATGACGGGAGACGAGCAGTACTTC. This sequence encodes CASSIMTGDEQYF.